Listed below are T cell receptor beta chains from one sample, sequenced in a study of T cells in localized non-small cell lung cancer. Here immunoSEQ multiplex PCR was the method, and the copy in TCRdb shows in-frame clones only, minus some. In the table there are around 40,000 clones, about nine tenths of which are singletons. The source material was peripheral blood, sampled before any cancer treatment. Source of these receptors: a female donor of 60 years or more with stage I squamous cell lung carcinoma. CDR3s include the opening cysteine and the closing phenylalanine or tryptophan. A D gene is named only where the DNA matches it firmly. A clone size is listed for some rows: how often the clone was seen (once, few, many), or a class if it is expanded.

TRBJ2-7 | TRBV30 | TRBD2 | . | CAWKGEGDEQYF | TGTGCCTGGAAAGGGGAGGGTGACGAGCAGTACTTC
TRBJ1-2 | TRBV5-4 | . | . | CASSLVGGVDGYTF | TGTGCCAGCAGCTTGGTCGGGGGAGTGGATGGCTACACCTTC
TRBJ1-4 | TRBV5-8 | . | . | CASSYGQRNEKLFF | TGTGCCAGCAGCTACGGACAGCGTAATGAAAAACTGTTTTTT
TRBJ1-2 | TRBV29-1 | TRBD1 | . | CSVEDRTGGRSYGYTF | TGCAGCGTTGAAGATAGGACAGGGGGTCGGAGCTATGGCTACACCTTC
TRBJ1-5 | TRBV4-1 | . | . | CASSQDGVGGNQPQHF | TGCGCCAGCAGCCAAGACGGGGTGGGTGGCAATCAGCCCCAGCATTTT
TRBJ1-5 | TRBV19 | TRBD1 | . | CASSIKQGAKAQPQHF | TGTGCCAGTAGTATAAAACAGGGGGCGAAGGCTCAGCCCCAGCATTTT
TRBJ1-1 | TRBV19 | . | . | CASSISGQMNTEAFF | TGTGCCAGTAGTATCTCGGGCCAGATGAACACTGAAGCTTTCTTT
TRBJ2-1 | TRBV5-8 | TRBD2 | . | CASSIRGLASDEQFF | TGTGCCAGCAGCATTCGTGGACTAGCGTCAGATGAGCAGTTCTTC
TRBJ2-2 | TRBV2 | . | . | CASSGGEGTPTGELFF | TGTGCCAGCAGCGGTGGGGAGGGGACACCAACCGGGGAGCTGTTTTTT
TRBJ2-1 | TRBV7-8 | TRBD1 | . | CASSLRTGGDEQFF | TGTGCCAGCAGCTTAAGGACAGGGGGAGATGAGCAGTTCTTC
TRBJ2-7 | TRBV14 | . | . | CASSQGGPGTLISYEQYF | TGTGCCAGCAGCCAAGGAGGTCCCGGGACACTAATCTCCTACGAGCAGTACTTC
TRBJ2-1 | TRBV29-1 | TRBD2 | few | CSVTLGLAGSEQFF | TGCAGCGTTACTCTAGGACTAGCGGGATCTGAGCAGTTCTTC
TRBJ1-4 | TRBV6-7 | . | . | CASSYMAEANEKLFF | TGTGCCAGCAGTTATATGGCAGAGGCAAATGAAAAACTGTTTTTT
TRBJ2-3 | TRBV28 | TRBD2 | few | CASSLTLAGYTDTQYF | TGTGCCAGCAGTTTAACGTTAGCGGGATACACAGATACGCAGTATTTT
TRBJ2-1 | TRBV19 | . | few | CASSTLRGSSYNEQFF | TGTGCCAGTAGTACCCTCCGGGGGAGCTCCTACAATGAGCAGTTCTTC
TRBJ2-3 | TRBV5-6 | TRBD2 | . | CASSFRSGGTDTQYF | TGTGCCAGCAGCTTCCGTAGCGGGGGGACAGATACGCAGTATTTT
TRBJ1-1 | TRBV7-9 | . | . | CASSLLRPDTEAFF | TGTGCCAGCAGCTTACTGCGTCCAGACACTGAAGCTTTCTTT
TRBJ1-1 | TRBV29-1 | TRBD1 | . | CSAGWGQVEAFF | TGCAGCGCCGGTTGGGGACAGGTAGAAGCTTTCTTT
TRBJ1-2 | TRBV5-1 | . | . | CASSLSSGYYGYTF | TGCGCCAGCAGCTTGTCGTCAGGGTACTATGGCTACACCTTC
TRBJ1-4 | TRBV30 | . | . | CAWSVFRGANEKLFF | TGTGCCTGGAGTGTCTTCCGGGGGGCTAATGAAAAACTGTTTTTT
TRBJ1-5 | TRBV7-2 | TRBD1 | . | CASSKTGTGDNQPQHF | TGTGCCAGCAGCAAAACCGGGACAGGGGACAATCAGCCCCAGCATTTT
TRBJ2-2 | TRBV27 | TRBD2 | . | CASSFSGRLTPGELFF | TGTGCCAGCAGTTTTAGCGGGAGGCTAACTCCCGGGGAGCTGTTTTTT
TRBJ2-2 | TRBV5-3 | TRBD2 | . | CARSLKREGLSNTGELFF | TGTGCCAGAAGCTTGAAGCGGGAGGGGCTCTCGAACACCGGGGAGCTGTTTTTT
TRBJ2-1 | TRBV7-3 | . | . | CASSLRPAPHEQFF | TGTGCCAGCAGCTTAAGACCGGCCCCCCATGAGCAGTTCTTC
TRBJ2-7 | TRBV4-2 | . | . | CASSQETGTEQYF | TGTGCCAGCAGCCAGGAGACGGGGACCGAGCAGTACTTC
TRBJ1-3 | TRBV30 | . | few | CAWSVRERDTIYF | TGTGCCTGGAGTGTAAGAGAACGAGACACCATATATTTT
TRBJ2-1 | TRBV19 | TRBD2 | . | CASMVTGGPTYNEQFF | TGTGCCAGTATGGTAACGGGAGGGCCCACCTACAATGAGCAGTTCTTC
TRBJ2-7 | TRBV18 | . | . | CASSLGPYRGEQYF | TGTGCCAGCTCACTGGGACCCTATAGAGGCGAGCAGTACTTC
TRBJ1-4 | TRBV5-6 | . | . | CASSLPANEKLFF | TGTGCCAGCAGCCTACCGGCTAATGAAAAACTGTTTTTT
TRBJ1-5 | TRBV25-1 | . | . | CASRPSGFNQPQHF | TGTGCCAGCAGGCCCTCAGGGTTCAATCAGCCCCAGCATTTT
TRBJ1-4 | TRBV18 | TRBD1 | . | CASSPSGQGGEKLFF | TGTGCCAGCTCACCATCGGGACAGGGGGGCGAAAAACTGTTTTTT
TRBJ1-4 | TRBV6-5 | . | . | CASSYSPGEKLFF | TGTGCCAGCAGTTACTCCCCGGGAGAAAAACTGTTTTTT